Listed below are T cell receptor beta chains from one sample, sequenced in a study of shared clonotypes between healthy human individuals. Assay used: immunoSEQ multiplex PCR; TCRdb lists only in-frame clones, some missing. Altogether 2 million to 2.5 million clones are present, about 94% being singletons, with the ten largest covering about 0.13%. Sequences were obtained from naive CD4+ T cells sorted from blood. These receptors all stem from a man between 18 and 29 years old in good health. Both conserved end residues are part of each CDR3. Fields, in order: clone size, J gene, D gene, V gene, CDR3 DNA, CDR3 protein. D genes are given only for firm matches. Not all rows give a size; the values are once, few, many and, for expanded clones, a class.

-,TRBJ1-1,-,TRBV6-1,TGTGCCAGCAGTTGGGGGGGGACTGAAGCTTTCTTT,CASSWGGTEAFF
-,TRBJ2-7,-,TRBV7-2,TGTGCCAGCAGCTTTGGGGACATTACCTACGAGCAGTACTTC,CASSFGDITYEQYF
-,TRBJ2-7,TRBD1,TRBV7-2,TGTGCCAGCAGCCCCCAGGGGGCCAGCCACGAGCAGTACTTC,CASSPQGASHEQYF
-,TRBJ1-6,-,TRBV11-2,TGTGCCAGCAGCCTGGGGGCTAGCTCCTATAATTCACCCCTCCACTTT,CASSLGASSYNSPLHF
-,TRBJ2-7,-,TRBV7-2,TGTGCCAGCAGCTCCCCTGGAGTGGCGAGCGAGCAGTACTTC,CASSSPGVASEQYF
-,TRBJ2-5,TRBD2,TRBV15,TGTGCCACCAGCCACGGACTAGAAAGAGAGACCCAGTACTTC,CATSHGLERETQYF
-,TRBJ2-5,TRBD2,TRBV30,TGTGCCTGGAGTGCCGGACTAGCGGGGGGAATGGAGACCCAGTACTTC,CAWSAGLAGGMETQYF
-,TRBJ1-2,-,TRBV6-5,TGTGCCAGCAGTTACTCGACGGGAGGGTATGGCTACACCTTC,CASSYSTGGYGYTF
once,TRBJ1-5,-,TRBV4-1,TGCGCCAGCAGTCTTCAGGACAGTAGCAATCAGCCCCAGCATTTT,CASSLQDSSNQPQHF
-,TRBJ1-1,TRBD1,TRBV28,TGTGCCAGCAGTTTGGGACAGGACCTAGGGAAAGCTTTCTTT,CASSLGQDLGKAFF
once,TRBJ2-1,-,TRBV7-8,TGTGCCAGCAGCTTAGGGGCGGAGCCCTACAATGAGCAGTTCTTC,CASSLGAEPYNEQFF
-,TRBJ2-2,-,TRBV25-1,TGTGCCAGCAGCCCTCCGATCGGGCAGAGAGGCACCGGGGAGCTGTTTTTT,CASSPPIGQRGTGELFF
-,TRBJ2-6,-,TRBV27,TGTGCCAGCAGTTTCCCTGGGGCCAACGTCCTGACTTTC,CASSFPGANVLTF
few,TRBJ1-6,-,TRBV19,TGTGCCAGCGCCTACCGGTCTCGGGAGGATTCACCCCTCCACTTT,CASAYRSREDSPLHF
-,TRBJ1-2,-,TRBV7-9,TGTGCCAGCAGCTTAGTTTTTGGGGCGGTTAACTATGGCTACACCTTC,CASSLVFGAVNYGYTF
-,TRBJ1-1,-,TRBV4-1,TGCGCCAGCAGCCAAGCTAACGTCGGGGCATTGAACACTGAAGCTTTCTTT,CASSQANVGALNTEAFF
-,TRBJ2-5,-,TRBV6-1,TGTGCCAGCAGTGAAGCGAGGAGGGCCCCGTACCAAGAGACCCAGTACTTC,CASSEARRAPYQETQYF
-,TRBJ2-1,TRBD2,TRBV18,TGTGCCAGCTCACCCCGACTAGCGGGGGGGCACAATGAGCAGTTCTTC,CASSPRLAGGHNEQFF
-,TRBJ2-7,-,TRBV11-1,TGTGCCAGCAGCTTAGGGGCGGGGGCCCATAGGATCTACGAGCAGTACTTC,CASSLGAGAHRIYEQYF
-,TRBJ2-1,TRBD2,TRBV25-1,TGTGCCAGCCAGCAAACCCGATGGGAGGGGCGAGCCGTTGAGCAGTTCTTC,CASQQTRWEGRAVEQFF
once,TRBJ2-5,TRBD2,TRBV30,TGTGCCTGGAGTGCGACTAGCGAGGGGACCCAGTACTTC,CAWSATSEGTQYF
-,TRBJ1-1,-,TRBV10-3,TGTGCCATCAGTGGGACAGCAAACACTGAAGCTTTCTTT,CAISGTANTEAFF
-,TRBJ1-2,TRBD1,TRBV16,TGTGCCAGCAGCCAATTACGCGGGACAGGGGTGGACTATGGCTACACCTTC,CASSQLRGTGVDYGYTF
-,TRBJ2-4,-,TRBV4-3,TGCGCCAGCAGCCAAGCGCTCACCAGTGGGGCAGCGAACCAACCGACCAAAAACATTCAGTACTTC,CASSQALTSGAANQPTKNIQYF